This is a list of T cell receptor beta chains from one sample in a study of T cell responses to AZD1222 COVID-19 vaccine. Repertoires were generated with immunoSEQ multiplex PCR, while TCRdb's copy carries only in-frame clones and drops some. This table holds roughly 110,000 clones, about nine tenths found once. Sequenced here: peripheral blood, sampled on day 0 of AZD1222 vaccination. These receptors originate from an adult in good health. Both conserved end residues are part of each CDR3.

>TRBV7-9|TRBJ1-1
CASSPPEGGSTEAFF
>TRBV6-5|TRBJ2-3
CASRRGPAADTQYF
>TRBV11-3|TRBJ1-1
CASSFVLQDTEAFF
>TRBV6-2/TRBV6-3|TRBJ2-1
CASSYFWDEQFF
>TRBV18|TRBJ1-2
CASSPVTGQGASDTF
>TRBV5-1|TRBJ2-3
CASSIAGGEDTQYF
>TRBV11-2|TRBJ2-7
CASSPADRGYEQYF
>TRBV5-8|TRBJ2-7
CASSLGFPYEQYF
>TRBV13|TRBJ2-3
CASSWGTSGRARYF
>TRBV10-3|TRBJ1-1
CAIRNRVTTEAFF
>TRBV6-5|TRBJ2-3
CASSYSASGGDTQYF
>TRBV10-3|TRBJ1-1
CAISDRNTEAFF
>TRBV6-4|TRBJ1-1
CASSWDTNTEAFF
>TRBV19|TRBJ2-1
CASSTDGGRPYNEQFF
>TRBV12-3/TRBV12-4|TRBJ1-1
CASSESGGGKAFF
>TRBV7-9|TRBJ1-1
CASSWSGGRNTEAFF
>TRBV12-5|TRBJ1-3
CASGGQRSGNTIYF
>TRBV27|TRBJ1-4
CASRRDFTNEKLFF
>TRBV7-2|TRBJ1-6
CASSSWGQGAPLHF
>TRBV10-3|TRBJ2-2
CASRGRENGELFF
>TRBV19|TRBJ2-3
CASAGQGRNTQYF
>TRBV5-1|TRBJ1-5
CASSLGTGLEPQHF
>TRBV30|TRBJ2-1
CAWSGSNEQFF
>TRBV6-5|TRBJ1-6
CASSYEGIGNSPLHF
>TRBV7-3|TRBJ2-1
CASRFRLAGNNEQFF
>TRBV6-5|TRBJ2-6
CASSYRHSGANVLTF
>TRBV29-1|TRBJ2-1
CSAEAPGEKDSRNEQFF
>TRBV12-3/TRBV12-4|TRBJ2-3
CASKLGTDTQYF
>TRBV28|TRBJ1-2
CASNSGAYGYTF
>TRBV7-3|TRBJ1-5
CASSLGQGSQPQHF
>TRBV6-5|TRBJ2-1
CASSYRGRAGNEQFF
>TRBV6-6|TRBJ1-5
CASSRGGNQPQHF
>TRBV4-3|TRBJ2-1
CASSPGTSGRNEQFF
>TRBV5-4|TRBJ1-1
CASSPGGRVNTEAFF
>TRBV4-2|TRBJ2-2
CASSRTGAGELFF
>TRBV24-1|TRBJ2-3
CATGTEKLSDTQYF
>TRBV3-1/TRBV3-2|TRBJ1-1
CASENMNTEAFF
>TRBV3-1/TRBV3-2|TRBJ1-5
CASSQGTAGTNQPQHF
>TRBV5-1|TRBJ2-7
CASSLGRGPYEQYF
>TRBV30|TRBJ1-6
CAWSPNTGGSYNSPLHF